Here is one TCR beta chain with its context. Some clones are missing from TCRdb's copy, which holds only in-frame ones; the method was immunoSEQ multiplex PCR. Of about 220,000 clones listed, about 80% are singletons. The data were taken from a study of blood T cell repertoires in COVID-19. There are 13 residues in the CDR3. Germline assignment: CDR1 SNHLY and CDR2 FYNNEI. V lost 2 bases to trimming and J lost 4 bases, with 6 bases between them. Source material: peripheral blood. This sequence originates from a woman in her thirties or forties with active or convalescent COVID-19. The chain recombines TRBV2 with TRBJ1-5; D is unclear. The CDR3 region is CASSETENQPQHF. The CDR3 region has the DNA TGTGCCAGCAGTGAAACAGAAAATCAGCCCCAGCATTTT. Full variable domain (remainder filled in from reference TRBV2 and TRBJ1-5): EPEVTQTPSHQVTQMGQEVILRCVPISNHLYFYWYRQILGQKVEFLVSFYNNEISEKSEIFDDQFSVERPDGSNFTLKIRSTKLEDSAMYFCASSETENQPQHFGDGTRLSIL.